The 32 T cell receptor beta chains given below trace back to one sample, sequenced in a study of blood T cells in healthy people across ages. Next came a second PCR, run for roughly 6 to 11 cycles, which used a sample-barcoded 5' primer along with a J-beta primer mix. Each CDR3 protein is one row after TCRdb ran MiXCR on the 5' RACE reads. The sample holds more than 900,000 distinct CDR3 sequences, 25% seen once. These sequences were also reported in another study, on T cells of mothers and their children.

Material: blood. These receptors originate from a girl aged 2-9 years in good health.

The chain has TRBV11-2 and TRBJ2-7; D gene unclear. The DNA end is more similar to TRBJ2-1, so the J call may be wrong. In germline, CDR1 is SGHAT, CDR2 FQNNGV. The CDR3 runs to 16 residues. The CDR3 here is CASSLVTGPPHNEQFF. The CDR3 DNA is TGTGCCAGCAGCTTAGTAACTGGGCCCCCCCACAATGAGCAGTTCTTC.

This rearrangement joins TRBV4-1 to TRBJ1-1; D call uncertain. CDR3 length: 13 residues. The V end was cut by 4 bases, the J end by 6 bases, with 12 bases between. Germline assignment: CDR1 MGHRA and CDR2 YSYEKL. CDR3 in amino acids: CASSPTTHAEAFF. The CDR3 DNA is TGCGCCAGCAGCCCCACGACTCACGCTGAAGCTTTCTTT.

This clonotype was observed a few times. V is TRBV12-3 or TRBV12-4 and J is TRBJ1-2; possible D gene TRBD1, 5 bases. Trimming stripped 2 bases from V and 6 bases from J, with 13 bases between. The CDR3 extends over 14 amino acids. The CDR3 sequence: CASSLNRAGHGYTF. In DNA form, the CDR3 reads TGTGCCAGCAGTTTAAATAGGGCAGGGCATGGCTACACCTTC.

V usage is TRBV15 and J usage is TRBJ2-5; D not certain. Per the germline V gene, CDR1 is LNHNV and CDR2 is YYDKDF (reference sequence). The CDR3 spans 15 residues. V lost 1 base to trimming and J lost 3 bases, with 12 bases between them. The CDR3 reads CATSRVMTKKETQYF. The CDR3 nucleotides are TGTGCCACCAGCAGAGTAATGACCAAAAAAGAGACCCAGTACTTC. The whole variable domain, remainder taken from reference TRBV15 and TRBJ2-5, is DAMVIQNPRYQVTQFGKPVTLSCSQTLNHNVMYWYQQKSSQAPKLLFHYYDKDFNNEADTPDNFQSRRPNTSFCFLDIRSPGLGDTAMYLCATSRVMTKKETQYFGPGTRLLVL.

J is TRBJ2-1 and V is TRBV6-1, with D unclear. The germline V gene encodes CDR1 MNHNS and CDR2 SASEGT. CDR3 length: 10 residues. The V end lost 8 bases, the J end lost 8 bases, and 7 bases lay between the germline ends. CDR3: CASSIYEQFF. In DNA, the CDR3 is TGTGCCAGCTCCATCTATGAGCAGTTCTTC.

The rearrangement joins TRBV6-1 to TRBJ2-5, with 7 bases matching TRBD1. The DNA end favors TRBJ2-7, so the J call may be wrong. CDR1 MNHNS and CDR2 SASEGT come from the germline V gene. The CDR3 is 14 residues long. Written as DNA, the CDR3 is TGTGCCATCCCTCTGGGGGACAGCCGAAGCGAGCAGTACTTC. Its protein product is CAIPLGDSRSEQYF.

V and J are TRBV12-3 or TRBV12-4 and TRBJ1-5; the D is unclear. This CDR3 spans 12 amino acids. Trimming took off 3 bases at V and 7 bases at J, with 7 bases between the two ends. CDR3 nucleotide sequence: TGTGCCAGCAGTTTTGGTCTCCAGCCCCAGCATTTT. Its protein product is CASSFGLQPQHF.

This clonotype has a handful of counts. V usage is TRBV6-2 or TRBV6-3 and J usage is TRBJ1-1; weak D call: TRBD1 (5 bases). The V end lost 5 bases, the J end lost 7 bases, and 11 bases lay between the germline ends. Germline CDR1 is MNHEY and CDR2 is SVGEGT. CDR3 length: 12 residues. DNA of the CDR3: TGTGCCAGCAGTGGAGACAGAGATGAAGCTTTCTTT. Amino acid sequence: CASSGDRDEAFF.

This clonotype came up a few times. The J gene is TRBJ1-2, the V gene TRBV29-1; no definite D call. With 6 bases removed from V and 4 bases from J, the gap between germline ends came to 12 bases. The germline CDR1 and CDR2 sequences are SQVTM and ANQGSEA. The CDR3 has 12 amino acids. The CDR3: CSVPPAGYGYTF. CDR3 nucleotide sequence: TGCAGCGTGCCCCCGGCCGGCTATGGCTACACCTTC.

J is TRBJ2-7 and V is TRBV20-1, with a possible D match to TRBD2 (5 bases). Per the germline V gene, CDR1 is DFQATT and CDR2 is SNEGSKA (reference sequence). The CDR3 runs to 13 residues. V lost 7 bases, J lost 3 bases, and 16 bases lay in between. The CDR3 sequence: CSVRRSDNYEQYF. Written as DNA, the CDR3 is TGCAGTGTAAGGAGGTCGGATAACTACGAGCAGTACTTC.

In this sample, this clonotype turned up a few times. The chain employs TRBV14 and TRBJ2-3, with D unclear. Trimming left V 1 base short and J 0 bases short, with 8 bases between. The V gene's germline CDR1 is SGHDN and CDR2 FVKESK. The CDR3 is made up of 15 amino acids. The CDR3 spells CASSQAGFSTDTQYF. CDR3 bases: TGTGCCAGCAGCCAAGCCGGGTTCAGCACAGATACGCAGTATTTT.

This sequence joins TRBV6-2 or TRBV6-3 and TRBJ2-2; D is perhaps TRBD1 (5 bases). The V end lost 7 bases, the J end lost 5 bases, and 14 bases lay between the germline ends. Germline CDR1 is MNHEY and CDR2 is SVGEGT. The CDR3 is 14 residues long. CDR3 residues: CASKVLGDTGELFF. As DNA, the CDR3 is TGTGCCAGCAAGGTTCTAGGGGATACCGGGGAGCTGTTTTTT.

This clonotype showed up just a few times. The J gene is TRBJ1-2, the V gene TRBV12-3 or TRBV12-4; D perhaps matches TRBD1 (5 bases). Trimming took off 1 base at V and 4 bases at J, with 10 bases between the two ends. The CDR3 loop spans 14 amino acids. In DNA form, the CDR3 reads TGTGCCAGCAGTTTAGGTTCAGGGATCTATGGCTACACCTTC. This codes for CASSLGSGIYGYTF.

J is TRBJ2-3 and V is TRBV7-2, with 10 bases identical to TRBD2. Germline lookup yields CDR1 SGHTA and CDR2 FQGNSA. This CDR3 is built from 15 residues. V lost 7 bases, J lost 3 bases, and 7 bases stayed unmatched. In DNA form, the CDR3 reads TGTGCCAGCACCAGAGCGGGGGGGCAGACAGATACGCAGTATTTT. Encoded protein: CASTRAGGQTDTQYF.

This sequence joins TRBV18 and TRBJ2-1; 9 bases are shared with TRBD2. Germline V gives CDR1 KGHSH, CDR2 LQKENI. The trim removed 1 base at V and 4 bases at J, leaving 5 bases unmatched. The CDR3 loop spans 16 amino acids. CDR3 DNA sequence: TGTGCCAGCTCACCACTTATTAGCGGGGGATACAATGAGCAGTTCTTC. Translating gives CASSPLISGGYNEQFF.

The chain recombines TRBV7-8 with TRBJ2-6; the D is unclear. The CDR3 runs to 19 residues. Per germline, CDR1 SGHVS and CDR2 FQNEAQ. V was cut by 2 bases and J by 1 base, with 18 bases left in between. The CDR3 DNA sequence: TGTGCCAGCAGCTTATACCATTCCTCGATTTCTTCTGGGGCCAACGTCCTGACTTTC. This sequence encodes CASSLYHSSISSGANVLTF.

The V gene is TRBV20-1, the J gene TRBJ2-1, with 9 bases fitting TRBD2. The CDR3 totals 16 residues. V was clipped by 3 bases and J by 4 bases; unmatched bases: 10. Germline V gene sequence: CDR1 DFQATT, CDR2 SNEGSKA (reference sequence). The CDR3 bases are TGCAGTGCTAGTTCTAGCGGGGCCTGGAGATACAATGAGCAGTTCTTC. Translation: CSASSSGAWRYNEQFF.

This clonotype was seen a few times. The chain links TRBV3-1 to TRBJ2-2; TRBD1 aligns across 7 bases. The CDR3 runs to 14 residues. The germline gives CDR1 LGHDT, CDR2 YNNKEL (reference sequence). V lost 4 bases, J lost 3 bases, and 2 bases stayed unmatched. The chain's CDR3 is CASSRGGHTGELFF. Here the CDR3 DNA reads TGTGCCAGCAGCCGAGGGGGCCACACCGGGGAGCTGTTTTTT.

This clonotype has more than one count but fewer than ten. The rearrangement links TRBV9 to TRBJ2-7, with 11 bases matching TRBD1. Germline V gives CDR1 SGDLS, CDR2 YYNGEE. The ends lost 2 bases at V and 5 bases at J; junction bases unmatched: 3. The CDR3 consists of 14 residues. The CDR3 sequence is CASSVWDRGDEQYF. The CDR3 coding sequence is TGTGCCAGCAGCGTGTGGGACAGGGGGGACGAGCAGTACTTC.

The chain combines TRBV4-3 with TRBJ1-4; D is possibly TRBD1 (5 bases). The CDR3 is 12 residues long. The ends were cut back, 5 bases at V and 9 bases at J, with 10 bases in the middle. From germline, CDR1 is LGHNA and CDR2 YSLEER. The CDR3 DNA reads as TGCGCCAGCAGCGAGGGGAGGAAAAAACTGTTTTTT. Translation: CASSEGRKKLFF.

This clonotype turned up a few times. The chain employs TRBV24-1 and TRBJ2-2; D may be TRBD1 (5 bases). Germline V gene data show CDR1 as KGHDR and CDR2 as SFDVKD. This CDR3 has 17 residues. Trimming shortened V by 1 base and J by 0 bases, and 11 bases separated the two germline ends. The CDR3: CATSDFQDNSNTGELFF. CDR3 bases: TGTGCCACCAGTGATTTCCAGGACAACTCGAACACCGGGGAGCTGTTTTTT.

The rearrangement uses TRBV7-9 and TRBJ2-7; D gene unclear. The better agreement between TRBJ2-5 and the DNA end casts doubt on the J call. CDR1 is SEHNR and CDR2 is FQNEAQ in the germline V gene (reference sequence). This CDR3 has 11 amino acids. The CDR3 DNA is TGTGCCAGCGGTCTCCAAGAGACCCAGTACTTC. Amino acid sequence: CASGLQETQYF.

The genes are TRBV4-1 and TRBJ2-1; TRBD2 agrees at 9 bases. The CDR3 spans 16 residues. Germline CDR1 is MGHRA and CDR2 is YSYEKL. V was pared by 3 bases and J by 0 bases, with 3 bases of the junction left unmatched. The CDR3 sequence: CASSQREGVSYNEQFF. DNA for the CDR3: TGCGCCAGCAGCCAGCGGGAGGGGGTCTCCTACAATGAGCAGTTCTTC.

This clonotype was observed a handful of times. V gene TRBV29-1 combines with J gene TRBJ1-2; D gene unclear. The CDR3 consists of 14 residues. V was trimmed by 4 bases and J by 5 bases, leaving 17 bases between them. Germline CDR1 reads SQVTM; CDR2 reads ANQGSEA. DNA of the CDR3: TGCAGCGTTGGCCCGTCAACGAGGCAATATGGCTACACCTTC. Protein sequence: CSVGPSTRQYGYTF.

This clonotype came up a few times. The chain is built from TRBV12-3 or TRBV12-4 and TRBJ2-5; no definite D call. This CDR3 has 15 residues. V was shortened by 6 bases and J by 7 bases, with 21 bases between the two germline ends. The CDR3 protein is CASRPLDPAMGTQYF. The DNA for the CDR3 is TGTGCCAGCAGGCCCTTGGACCCTGCAATGGGGACCCAGTACTTC.

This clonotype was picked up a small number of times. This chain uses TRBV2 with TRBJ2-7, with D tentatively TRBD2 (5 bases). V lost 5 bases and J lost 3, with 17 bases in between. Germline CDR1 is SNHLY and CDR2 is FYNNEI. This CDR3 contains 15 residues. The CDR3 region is CASSKQTIPFYEQYF. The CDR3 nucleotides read TGTGCCAGCAGTAAACAGACTATCCCTTTCTACGAGCAGTACTTC.

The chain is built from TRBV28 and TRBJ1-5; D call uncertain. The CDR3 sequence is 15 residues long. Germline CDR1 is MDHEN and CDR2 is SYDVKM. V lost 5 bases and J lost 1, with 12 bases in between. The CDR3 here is CASSRGSKSNQPQHF. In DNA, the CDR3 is TGTGCCAGCAGTCGCGGATCGAAGAGCAATCAGCCCCAGCATTTT.

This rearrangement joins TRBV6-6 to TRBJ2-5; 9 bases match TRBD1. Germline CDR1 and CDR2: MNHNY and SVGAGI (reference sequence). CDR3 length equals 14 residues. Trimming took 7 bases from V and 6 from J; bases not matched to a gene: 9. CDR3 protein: CASISQGATQTQYF. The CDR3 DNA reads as TGTGCCAGCATATCACAGGGGGCTACCCAGACCCAGTACTTC.

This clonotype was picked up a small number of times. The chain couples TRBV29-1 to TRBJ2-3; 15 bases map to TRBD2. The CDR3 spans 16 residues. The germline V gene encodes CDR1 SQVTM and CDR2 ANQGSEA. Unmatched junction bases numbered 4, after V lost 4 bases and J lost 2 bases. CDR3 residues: CSVAGTSGRSTDTQYF. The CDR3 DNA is TGCAGCGTTGCCGGGACTAGCGGGAGGTCCACAGATACGCAGTATTTT.

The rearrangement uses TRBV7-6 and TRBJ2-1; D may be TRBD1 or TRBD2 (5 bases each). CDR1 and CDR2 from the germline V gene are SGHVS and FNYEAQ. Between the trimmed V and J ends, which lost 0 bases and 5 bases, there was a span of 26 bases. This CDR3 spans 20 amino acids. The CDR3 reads CASSLAEGAEQLRGDNEQFF. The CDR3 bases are TGTGCCAGCAGCTTAGCTGAGGGTGCCGAGCAGCTCCGAGGGGACAATGAGCAGTTCTTC. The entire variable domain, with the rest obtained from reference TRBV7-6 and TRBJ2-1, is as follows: GAGVSQSPRYKVTKRGQDVALRCDPISGHVSLYWYRQALGQGPEFLTYFNYEAQQDKSGLPNDRFSAERPEGSISTLTIQRTEQRDSAMYRCASSLAEGAEQLRGDNEQFFGPGTRLTVL.

The CDR3 region is CASSSHTGTSKGDEQFF. In DNA, the CDR3 is TGTGCCAGCAGTTCACATACCGGGACTAGCAAGGGGGATGAGCAGTTCTTC. The chain employs TRBV2 and TRBJ2-1, with TRBD2 matching 9 bases. The V and J ends lost 5 bases and 8 bases, in that order; junction bases with no gene match: 16. The CDR3 totals 17 residues. Germline V gene data show CDR1 as SNHLY and CDR2 as FYNNEI.

CDR3 amino acids: CASSPQGAPPQYF. CDR3 nucleotide sequence: TGTGCCAGCTCACCCCAAGGGGCACCCCCTCAGTACTTC. The chain couples TRBV18 to TRBJ2-7; D may be TRBD1 (5 bases). The length of the CDR3 is 13 residues. Germline V CDR1 and CDR2: KGHSH, LQKENI. The V and J ends lost 3 bases and 10 bases respectively, with 16 bases between them. Combining the CDR3 with reference TRBV18 and TRBJ2-7 gives the whole variable domain NAGVMQNPRHLVRRRGQEARLRCSPMKGHSHVYWYRQLPEEGLKFMVYLQKENIIDESGMPKERFSAEFPKEGPSILRIQQVVRGDSAAYFCASSPQGAPPQYFGPGTRLTVT.